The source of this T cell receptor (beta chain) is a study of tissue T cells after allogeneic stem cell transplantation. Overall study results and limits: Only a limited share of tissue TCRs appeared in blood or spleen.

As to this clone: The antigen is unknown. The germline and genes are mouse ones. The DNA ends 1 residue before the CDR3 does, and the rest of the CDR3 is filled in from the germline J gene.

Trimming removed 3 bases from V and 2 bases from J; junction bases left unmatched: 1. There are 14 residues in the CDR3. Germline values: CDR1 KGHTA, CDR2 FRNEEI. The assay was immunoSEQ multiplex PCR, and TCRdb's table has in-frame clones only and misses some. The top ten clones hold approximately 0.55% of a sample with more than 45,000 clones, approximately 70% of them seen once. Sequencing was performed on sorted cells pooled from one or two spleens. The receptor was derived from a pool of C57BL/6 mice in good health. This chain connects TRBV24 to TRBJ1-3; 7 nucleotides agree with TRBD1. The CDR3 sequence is CASSLQGAGNTLYF. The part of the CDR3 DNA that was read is TGTGCCAGCAGTCTCCAGGGGGCTGGAAATACGCTCTAT.